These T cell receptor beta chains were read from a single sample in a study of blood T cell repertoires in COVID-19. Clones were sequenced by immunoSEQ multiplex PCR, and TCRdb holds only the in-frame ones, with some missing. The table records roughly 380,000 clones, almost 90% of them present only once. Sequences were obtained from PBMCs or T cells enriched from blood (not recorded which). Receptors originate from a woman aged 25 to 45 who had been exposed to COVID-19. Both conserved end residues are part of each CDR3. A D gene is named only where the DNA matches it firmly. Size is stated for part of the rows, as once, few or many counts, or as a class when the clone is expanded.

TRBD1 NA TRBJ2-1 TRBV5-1 TGCGCCAGCAGCGCCGGGACAGGGTCCAATGAGCAGTTCTTC CASSAGTGSNEQFF
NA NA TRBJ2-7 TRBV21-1 TGTGCCAGCAGCAGGGGACTAGCGGGAGATCTCTACGAGCAGTACTTC CASSRGLAGDLYEQYF
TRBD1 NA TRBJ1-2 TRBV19 TGTGCCAGTAGTGCGGGACAGAGATATGGCTACACCTTC CASSAGQRYGYTF
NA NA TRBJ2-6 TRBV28 TGTGCCAGCAGTTTAACGGTCGGCTCTGGGGCCAACGTCCTGACTTTC CASSLTVGSGANVLTF
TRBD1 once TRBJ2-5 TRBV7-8 TGTGCCAGCAGCTTGGGACAGGGTAGGGGGGAGACCCAGTACTTC CASSLGQGRGETQYF
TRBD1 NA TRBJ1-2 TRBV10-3 TGTGCGATAGCCGAGGCGGGCAGGGGGGATTTAAACTATGGCTACACCTTC CAIAEAGRGDLNYGYTF
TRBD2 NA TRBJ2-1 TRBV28 TGTGCCACCACTCGCGGGAGGGCGGGGGATGAGCAGTTCTTC CATTRGRAGDEQFF
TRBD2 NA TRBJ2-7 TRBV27 TGTGCCAGCAGTTTATACAGACTAGCGGGAGGCATGGGTGAGCAGTACTTC CASSLYRLAGGMGEQYF
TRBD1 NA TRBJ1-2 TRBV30 TGTGCCTGGAGGGTTAGGGGGCGGAACTATGGCTACACCTTC CAWRVRGRNYGYTF
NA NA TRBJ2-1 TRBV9 TGTGCCAGCAGCGTAATTCCCAGGAACAATGAGCAGTTCTTC CASSVIPRNNEQFF
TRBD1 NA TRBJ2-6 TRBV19 TGTGCCAGTGAGGGGGCCTACGGTCCATCTGGGGCCAACGTCCTGACTTTC CASEGAYGPSGANVLTF
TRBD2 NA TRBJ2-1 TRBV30 TGTGCCTGCGCCTGGACAATAAGCGGGAGGGGTTACAATGAGCAGTTCTTC CACAWTISGRGYNEQFF
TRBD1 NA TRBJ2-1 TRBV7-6 TGTGCCAGCAGCTCACTCCCGGGACAGGGAAATGAGCAGTTCTTC CASSSLPGQGNEQFF
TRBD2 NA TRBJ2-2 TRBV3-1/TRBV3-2 TGTGCCAGCAGTGGGACTAGCGGGACGCACGGGGAGCTGTTTTTT CASSGTSGTHGELFF
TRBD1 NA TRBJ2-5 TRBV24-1 TGTGCCACCAGTGATTTAGGGACAGGAAAAGAGACCCAGTACTTC CATSDLGTGKETQYF
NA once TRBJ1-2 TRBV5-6 TGTGCCAGCAGGGTTAGGAGGGACGGCTATGGCTACACCTTC CASRVRRDGYGYTF
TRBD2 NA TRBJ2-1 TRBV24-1 TGTGCCACCAGTGATCCACAAGGACTAGCGGGAGTTAATGAGCAGTTCTTC CATSDPQGLAGVNEQFF
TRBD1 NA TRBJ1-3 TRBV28 TGTGCCAGCAGTGGGACAGGGGCCTCTGGAAACACCATATATTTT CASSGTGASGNTIYF
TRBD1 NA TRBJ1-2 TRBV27 TGTGCCAGCAGTTTATCACCCCAGGGGGCTGATGGCTACACCTTC CASSLSPQGADGYTF
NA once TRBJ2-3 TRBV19 TGTGCCAGTAGTATATATCTCGCAGATACGCAGTATTTT CASSIYLADTQYF
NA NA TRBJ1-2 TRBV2 TGTGCCAGCAGTGAAGGCGCGATTAGTAACTATGGCTACACCTTC CASSEGAISNYGYTF
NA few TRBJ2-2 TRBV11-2 TGTGCCAGCAGCTTATCCGGGATCACCGGGGAGCTGTTTTTT CASSLSGITGELFF
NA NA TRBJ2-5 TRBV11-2 TGTGCCAGCAGCCCTGGAGAGCGTCGGCCAGAGACCCAGTACTTC CASSPGERRPETQYF
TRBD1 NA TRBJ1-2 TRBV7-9 TGTGCCAGCAGCTCGGGACCGGGACAGAAGATTTTGCCCTATGGCTACACCTTC CASSSGPGQKILPYGYTF
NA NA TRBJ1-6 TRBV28 TGTGCCAGCAGCTATACCTTACAGGGATATTCACCCCTCCACTTT CASSYTLQGYSPLHF
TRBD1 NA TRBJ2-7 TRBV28 TGTGCCAGCAGGGGTCCGGGACAGGGGGCTAGTGAGCAGTACTTC CASRGPGQGASEQYF
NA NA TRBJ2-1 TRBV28 TGTGCCAGCAGTCCCCCCAGCGATGAGCAGTTCTTC CASSPPSDEQFF
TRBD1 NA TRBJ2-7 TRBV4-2 TGTGCCAGCAGCCATGTAACGACAGGGGGCTACGAGCAGTACTTC CASSHVTTGGYEQYF
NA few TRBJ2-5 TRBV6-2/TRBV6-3 TGTGCCAGCAGTCCAGCGGGCCCGCAAGAGACCCAGTACTTC CASSPAGPQETQYF
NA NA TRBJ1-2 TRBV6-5 TGTGCCATCGACAAGACCCCTGACGGGGGGGCGGGCTACACCTTC CAIDKTPDGGAGYTF
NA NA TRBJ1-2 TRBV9 TGTGCCAGCAAAGGGGGTGATGTTGGCTACACCTTC CASKGGDVGYTF
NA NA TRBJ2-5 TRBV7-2 TGTGCCAGCAGCATGGCCTCACTAGACCAGTACTTC CASSMASLDQYF